A selection of T cell receptor beta chains follows, all from one sample in a study of blood T cell repertoires in COVID-19. Data came from immunoSEQ multiplex PCR; TCRdb stores just in-frame clones and leaves some out. The sample includes about 140,000 clones, about four fifths of them seen just once. The sequenced material came from peripheral blood. The receptors were gathered from a woman of 80 years or more in a cohort sampled during active or convalescent COVID-19. Both conserved end residues are trimmed from each CDR3. The order of the fields is V gene, J gene, CDR3 protein.

>TRBV5-1|TRBJ2-5
ASSLVPSGGLQETQY
>TRBV28|TRBJ1-1
ASISIGDRRNTEAF
>TRBV14|TRBJ1-2
ASSQGSRVHGYT
>TRBV19|TRBJ1-2
ASSIGRPLGGYT
>TRBV5-1|TRBJ2-3
ASYERGTDTQY
>TRBV19|TRBJ1-1
ASSIGEGTEAF
>TRBV5-4|TRBJ2-6
ASSFGIPGANVLT
>TRBV9|TRBJ1-1
ASSPDGVRAF
>TRBV5-1|TRBJ2-4
ASSLEGRGLLAKNIQY
>TRBV29-1|TRBJ2-7
SVVSTGYEQY
>TRBV2|TRBJ1-1
ASSGEPGQAPTEAF
>TRBV5-4|TRBJ1-1
ASSLGTGRNTEAF
>TRBV7-9|TRBJ1-6
ASSSVTGGSTPLH
>TRBV19|TRBJ2-1
ASNLLAGGVNEQF
>TRBV19|TRBJ2-7
ASTLRHYPGYEQY
>TRBV2|TRBJ1-2
ASRGDTYGYT
>TRBV5-1|TRBJ2-7
ASSLVDRVYEQY
>TRBV7-3|TRBJ2-2
ASRTDSSTGELF
>TRBV24-1|TRBJ2-2
ATSDPGQVTGELF
>TRBV5-6|TRBJ2-1
ASSLGPSGGSNEQF
>TRBV7-3|TRBJ2-6
ASSFEGASGANVLT
>TRBV5-6|TRBJ2-5
ASSLAKGTGAFETQY
>TRBV3-1/TRBV3-2|TRBJ1-4
ASSPNQGAGEKLF
>TRBV19|TRBJ1-3
ASSTAESSGNTIY
>TRBV4-2|TRBJ2-5
ASSHGISGGTYQETQY
>TRBV18|TRBJ1-1
ASSPLDRDTEAF
>TRBV19|TRBJ1-2
ASSLDRDSGYT
>TRBV5-1|TRBJ2-2
ASLPGDYTGELF
>TRBV28|TRBJ2-3
ASSPIAGGSTDTQY
>TRBV14|TRBJ1-2
ASSQDLRGGGYT
>TRBV5-1|TRBJ2-6
ASSPGISGANVLT
>TRBV7-8|TRBJ2-6
ASSPRGAGANVLT
>TRBV6-5|TRBJ2-5
ASRRAGEETQY
>TRBV7-2|TRBJ1-2
ASRPGTGDGYT
>TRBV6-1|TRBJ1-2
ASSERNYGYT
>TRBV19|TRBJ1-6
ASSIGGFNSPLH
>TRBV6-6|TRBJ2-7
ASSEGYEQY
>TRBV3-1/TRBV3-2|TRBJ1-6
ASSGRQGVVSPLH
>TRBV5-1|TRBJ2-3
ASSSTGTTLTDTQY
>TRBV15|TRBJ2-7
ATSRVGDSLEQY
>TRBV29-1|TRBJ2-2
SVLLQGSNTGELF
>TRBV25-1|TRBJ1-1
ASPTGNTEAF
>TRBV4-2|TRBJ1-1
ASSQDTTGLY
>TRBV12-3/TRBV12-4|TRBJ2-1
ASSPGQGDEQF
>TRBV5-5|TRBJ1-3
ASSLVPWQGTGNTIY
>TRBV30|TRBJ1-4
AWSPPGLNEKLF
>TRBV5-6|TRBJ2-5
ASVPSRGATETQY
>TRBV5-5|TRBJ1-5
ASSRQGASNQPQH